This T cell receptor (beta chain) was retrieved from a study of vaccination and CD4 T cells after COVID-19. Overall study context: Researchers treated cells with overlapping spike peptides taken from SARS-CoV-2, HCoV-NL63, HCoV-OC43 and HCoV-229E.

In this sample, this clonotype turned up a few times. Its cognate antigen is unknown. Indicated treatment: roughly 10-day PBMC culture with coronavirus spike peptide pools or control peptides (ViraFEST assay). Sequenced with the Oncomine TCR Beta short-read assay was DNA taken from cultured CD4+ T cells. Genomic DNA was drawn out of CD4+ T cells grown in culture. TCRdb reprocessed the PCR reads via MiXCR and lists one record per CDR3 protein. The sample lists about 15,000 distinct CDR3 sequences; 50% to 55% were seen once. V gave up 5 bases and J gave up 1 base, with 5 bases separating them. This CDR3 region has 12 residues. The germline V gene has CDR1 KGHSH and CDR2 LQKENI.

The source of this sequence is a human donor who had recovered from COVID-19. The J gene is TRBJ1-1, the V gene TRBV18, with TRBD1 as a possible D gene (5 bases). The sequenced sample consisted of CD4+ T cells from blood, cultured in vitro. CDR3 bases: TGTGCCAGCTCAGGGGGGAACACTGAAGCTTTCTTT. Translating gives CASSGGNTEAFF.